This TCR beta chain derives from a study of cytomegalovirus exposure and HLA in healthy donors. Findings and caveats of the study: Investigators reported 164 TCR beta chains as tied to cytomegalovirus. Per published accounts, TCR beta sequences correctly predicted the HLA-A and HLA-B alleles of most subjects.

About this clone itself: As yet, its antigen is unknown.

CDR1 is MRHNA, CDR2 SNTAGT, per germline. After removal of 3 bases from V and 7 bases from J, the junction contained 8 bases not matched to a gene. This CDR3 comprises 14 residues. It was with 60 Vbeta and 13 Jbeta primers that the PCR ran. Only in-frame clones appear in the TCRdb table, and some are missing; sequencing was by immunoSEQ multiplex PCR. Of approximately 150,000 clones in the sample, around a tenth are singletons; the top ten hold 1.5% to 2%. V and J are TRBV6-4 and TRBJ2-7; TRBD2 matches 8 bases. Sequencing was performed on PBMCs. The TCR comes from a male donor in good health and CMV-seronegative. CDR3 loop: CASSEVAGTQEQYF. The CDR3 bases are TGTGCCAGCAGTGAAGTAGCGGGAACTCAAGAGCAGTACTTC.